Only one count was recorded for the clone carrying this T cell receptor beta chain. Antigen specificity is unknown. Compared with germline, one end of the junction differs, possibly owing to a read error. The data were obtained in a study of shared clonotypes between healthy human individuals. Whole-study context: Per donor, three plates held CD4 naive cells, three held CD4 memory, two held CD8 naive and one held CD8 memory. Broader study findings: A generally larger estimated richness was seen in naive subsets than in memory subsets.

The CDR3 totals 15 residues. Germline V gene data show CDR1 as SEHNR and CDR2 as FQNEAQ (reference sequence). Sequencing used immunoSEQ multiplex PCR; TCRdb keeps in-frame clones, though not all of them. The table lists under 850,000 clones, nearly 95% of them singletons. CD45RO-negative CD8 cells positively selected for CCR7 made up the naive population, which excluded terminally differentiated effector memory CD45RA+ cells. The sequenced material came from naive CD8+ T cells sorted from blood. This chain joins TRBV7-9 and TRBJ1-4; D unclear. The TCR originated in a man in his thirties or forties in good health. The CDR3 coding sequence is TGTGCCGGCAGCAGACCGGGATCAACTAATGAAAAACTGTTTTTT. Amino acids: CAGSRPGSTNEKLFF.